This TCR beta chain emerged from a study of blood T cell repertoires in COVID-19. Study overall: Nucleic acid was either cDNA or gDNA, and it came from T cells, B-cell-depleted T cells, or PBMCs.

Participants were aged about 18 to 89 years from 20 to 30 US areas. Clones were read by immunoSEQ multiplex PCR, and TCRdb kept only the in-frame ones, dropping some. The table lists fewer than 200,000 clones, roughly 87% of them singletons. With 1 base removed from V and 2 bases from J, the gap between germline ends came to 13 bases. CDR1 is SGHVS, CDR2 FQNEAQ, per germline. The length of the CDR3 is 16 residues. This TCR was sampled from a human donor with acute COVID-19. The donor label of this sample is uncertain. The V and J genes are TRBV7-8 and TRBJ2-3; D is unclear. Sequencing used PBMCs or T cells enriched from blood (not recorded which). CDR3 coding DNA: TGTGCCAGCAGCTTAGAGTATGCCAGTATCACAGATACGCAGTATTTT. Encoded protein: CASSLEYASITDTQYF. Complete variable domain (other parts from reference TRBV7-8 and TRBJ2-3): GAGVSQSPRYKVAKRGQDVALRCDPISGHVSLFWYQQALGQGPEFLTYFQNEAQLDKSGLPSDRFFAERPEGSVSTLKIQRTQQEDSAVYLCASSLEYASITDTQYFGPGTRLTVL.